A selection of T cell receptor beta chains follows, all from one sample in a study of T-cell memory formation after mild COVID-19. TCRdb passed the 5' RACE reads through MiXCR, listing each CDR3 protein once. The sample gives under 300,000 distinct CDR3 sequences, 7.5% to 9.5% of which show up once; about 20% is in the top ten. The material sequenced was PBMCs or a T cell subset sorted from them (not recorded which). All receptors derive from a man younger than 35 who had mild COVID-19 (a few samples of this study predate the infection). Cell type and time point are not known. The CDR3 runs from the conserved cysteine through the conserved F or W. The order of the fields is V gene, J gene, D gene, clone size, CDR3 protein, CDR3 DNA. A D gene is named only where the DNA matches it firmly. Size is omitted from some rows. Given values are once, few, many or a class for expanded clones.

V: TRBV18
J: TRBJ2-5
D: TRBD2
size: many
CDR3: CASSHRSPGTSGQETQYF
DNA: TGTGCCAGCTCTCACCGTTCCCCCGGGACTAGCGGCCAAGAGACCCAGTACTTC

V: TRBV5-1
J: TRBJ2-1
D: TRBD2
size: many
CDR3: CASSLPRSGGVYNEQFF
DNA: TGCGCCAGCAGCTTGCCCCGAAGCGGGGGGGTTTACAATGAGCAGTTCTTC

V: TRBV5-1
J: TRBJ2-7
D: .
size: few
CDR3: CASSLAGGDEQYF
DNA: TGCGCCAGCAGCTTGGCCGGCGGGGACGAGCAGTACTTC

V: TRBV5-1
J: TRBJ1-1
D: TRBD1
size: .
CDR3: CASRPTRRDRGQEAFF
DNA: TGCGCCAGCCGCCCTACCCGCCGGGACAGGGGACAGGAAGCTTTCTTT

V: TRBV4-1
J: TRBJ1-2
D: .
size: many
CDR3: CASSRPLGGANYGYTF
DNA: TGCGCCAGCAGCCGCCCATTAGGAGGGGCGAACTATGGCTACACCTTC

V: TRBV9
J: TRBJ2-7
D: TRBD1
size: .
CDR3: CASSVETGVSYEQYF
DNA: TGTGCCAGCAGCGTAGAGACAGGGGTCTCCTACGAGCAGTACTTC

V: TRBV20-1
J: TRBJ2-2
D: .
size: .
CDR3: CSARRGGWDTGELFF
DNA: TGCAGTGCTAGACGGGGAGGTTGGGACACCGGGGAGCTGTTTTTT

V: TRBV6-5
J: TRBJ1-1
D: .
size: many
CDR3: CASSSGAGFSTEAFF
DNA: TGTGCCAGCAGTTCGGGGGCGGGGTTTTCCACTGAAGCTTTCTTT

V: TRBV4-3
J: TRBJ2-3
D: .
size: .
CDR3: CASRGGLSTDTQYF
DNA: TGCGCCAGCAGAGGGGGGCTGAGCACAGATACGCAGTATTTT

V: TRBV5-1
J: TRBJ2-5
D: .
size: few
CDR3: CASSLAGIQETQYF
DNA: TGCGCCAGCAGCTTGGCGGGGATCCAAGAGACCCAGTACTTC

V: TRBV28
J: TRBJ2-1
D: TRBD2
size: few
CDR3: CASRTAGTSNYEQFF
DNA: TGTGCCAGCAGAACCGCCGGGACTAGTAACTATGAGCAGTTCTTC

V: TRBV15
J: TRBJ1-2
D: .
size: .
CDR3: CATSRDWLGGYTF
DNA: TGTGCCACCAGCAGAGATTGGCTGGGTGGCTACACCTTC

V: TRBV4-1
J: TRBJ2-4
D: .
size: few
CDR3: CASSHNSKNIQYF
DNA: TGCGCCAGCAGCCATAACTCCAAAAACATTCAGTACTTC

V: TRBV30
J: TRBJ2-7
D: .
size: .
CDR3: CAWDPDGYEQYF
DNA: TGTGCCTGGGACCCGGACGGTTACGAGCAGTACTTC

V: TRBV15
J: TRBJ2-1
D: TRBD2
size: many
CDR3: CATSRGLAGNNEQFF
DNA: TGTGCCACCAGCAGAGGACTAGCGGGGAACAATGAGCAGTTCTTC

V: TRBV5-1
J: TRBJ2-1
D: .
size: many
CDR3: CASSLAETSGEQFF
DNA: TGCGCCAGCAGCTTGGCAGAGACCTCCGGGGAGCAGTTCTTC

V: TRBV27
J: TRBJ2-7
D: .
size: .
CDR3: CASSLGAARYEQYF
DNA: TGTGCCAGCAGTTTAGGTGCGGCCAGGTACGAGCAGTACTTC

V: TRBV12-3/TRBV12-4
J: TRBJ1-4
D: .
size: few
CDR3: CASSLAGEGEKLFF
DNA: TGTGCCAGCAGCCTGGCAGGGGAGGGGGAAAAACTGTTTTTT

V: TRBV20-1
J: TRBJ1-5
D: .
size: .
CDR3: CSARPGDSNQPQHF
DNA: TGCAGTGCTAGGCCAGGGGATAGCAATCAGCCCCAGCATTTT

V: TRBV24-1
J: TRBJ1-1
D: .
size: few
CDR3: CATSDPAGKAFF
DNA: TGTGCCACCAGTGATCCGGCCGGGAAGGCTTTCTTT

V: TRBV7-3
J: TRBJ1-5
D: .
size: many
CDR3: CASSPRGDQPQHF
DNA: TGTGCCAGCAGCCCCAGGGGAGATCAGCCCCAGCATTTT

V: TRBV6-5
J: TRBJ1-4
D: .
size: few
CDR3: CASSYYGRTDEKLFF
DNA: TGTGCCAGCAGTTACTACGGACGGACAGATGAAAAACTGTTTTTT

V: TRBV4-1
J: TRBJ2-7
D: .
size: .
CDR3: CASSQVGWYEQYF
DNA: TGCGCCAGCAGCCAAGTAGGATGGTACGAGCAGTACTTC

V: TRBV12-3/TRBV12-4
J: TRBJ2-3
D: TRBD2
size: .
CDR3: CASSLDIAGSTDTQYF
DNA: TGTGCCAGCAGTTTAGATATAGCGGGGTCCACAGATACGCAGTATTTT

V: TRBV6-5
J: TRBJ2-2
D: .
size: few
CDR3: CASSYTGGGELFF
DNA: TGTGCCAGCAGTTACACAGGAGGCGGGGAGCTGTTTTTT

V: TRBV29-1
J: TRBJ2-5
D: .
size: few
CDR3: CSVVAPFQETQYF
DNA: TGCAGCGTTGTCGCCCCATTCCAAGAGACCCAGTACTTC

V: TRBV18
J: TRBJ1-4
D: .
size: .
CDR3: CASSVTPGAPTNEKLFF
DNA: TGTGCCAGCTCAGTCACGCCTGGGGCACCAACTAATGAAAAACTGTTTTTT

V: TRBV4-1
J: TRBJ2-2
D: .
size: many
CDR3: CASSQEGLPNTGELFF
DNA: TGCGCCAGCAGCCAAGAGGGACTGCCGAACACCGGGGAGCTGTTTTTT

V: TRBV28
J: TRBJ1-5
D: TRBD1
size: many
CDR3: CASRAQGANQPQHF
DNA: TGTGCCAGCAGAGCACAGGGGGCAAATCAGCCCCAGCATTTT

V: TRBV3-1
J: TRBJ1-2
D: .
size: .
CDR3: CASSHYARAEADGYTF
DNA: TGTGCCAGCAGCCATTATGCGCGGGCGGAGGCGGATGGCTACACCTTC

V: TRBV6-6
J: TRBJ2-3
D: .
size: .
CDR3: CASSYSVFKRRDMGADTQYF
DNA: TGTGCCAGCAGTTACTCCGTGTTTAAAAGACGGGACATGGGGGCAGATACGCAGTATTTT

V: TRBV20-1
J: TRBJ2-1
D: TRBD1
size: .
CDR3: CSARIRDRGNNEQFF
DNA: TGCAGTGCGAGAATCCGGGACAGGGGAAACAATGAGCAGTTCTTC

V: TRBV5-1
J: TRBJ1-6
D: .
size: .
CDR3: CASSLVAEGNSPLHF
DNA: TGCGCCAGCAGCTTGGTGGCAGAGGGCAATTCACCCCTCCACTTT

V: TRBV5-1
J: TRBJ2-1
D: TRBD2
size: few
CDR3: CASSFSGGADEQFF
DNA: TGCGCCAGCAGCTTCAGCGGGGGGGCGGATGAGCAGTTCTTC

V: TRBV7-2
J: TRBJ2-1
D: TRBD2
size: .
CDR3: CASSSPGLAGERYNEQFF
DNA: TGTGCCAGCAGCTCGCCGGGACTAGCGGGGGAGAGATACAATGAGCAGTTCTTC

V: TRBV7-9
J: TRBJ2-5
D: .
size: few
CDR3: CASSYGYGETQYF
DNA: TGTGCCAGCAGCTATGGTTACGGAGAGACCCAGTACTTC

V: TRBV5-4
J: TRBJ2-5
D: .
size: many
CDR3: CASSLAKGVETQYF
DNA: TGTGCCAGCAGCTTGGCGAAAGGGGTAGAGACCCAGTACTTC

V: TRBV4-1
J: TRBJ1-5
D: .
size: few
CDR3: CASSQEGRSNQPQHF
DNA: TGCGCCAGCAGCCAAGAGGGGCGTAGCAATCAGCCCCAGCATTTT

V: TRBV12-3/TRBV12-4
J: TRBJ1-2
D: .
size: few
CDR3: CASSLETGPYGYTF
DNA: TGTGCCAGCAGTCTCGAGACAGGCCCCTATGGCTACACCTTC

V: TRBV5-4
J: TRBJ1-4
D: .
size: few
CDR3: CASRYAGAENEKLFF
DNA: TGTGCCAGCAGATACGCCGGGGCGGAAAATGAAAAACTGTTTTTT

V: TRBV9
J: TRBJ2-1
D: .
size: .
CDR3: CASSEGFRVGEQFF
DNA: TGTGCCAGCAGCGAGGGGTTCAGGGTTGGTGAGCAGTTCTTC

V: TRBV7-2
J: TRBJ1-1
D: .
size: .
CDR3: CASRPGQGSAFF
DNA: TGTGCCAGCCGACCCGGGCAGGGGTCAGCTTTCTTT

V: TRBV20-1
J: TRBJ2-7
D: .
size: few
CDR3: CSARLASSYEQYF
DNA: TGCAGTGCTAGATTGGCCAGCTCCTACGAGCAGTACTTC

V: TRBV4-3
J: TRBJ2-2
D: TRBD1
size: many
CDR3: CASSPATGSTGELFF
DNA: TGCGCCAGCAGCCCAGCGACAGGGAGCACCGGGGAGCTGTTTTTT

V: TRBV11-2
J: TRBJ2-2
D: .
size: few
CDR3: CASSPQGGFTGELFF
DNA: TGTGCCAGCAGCCCCCAGGGGGGTTTCACCGGGGAGCTGTTTTTT

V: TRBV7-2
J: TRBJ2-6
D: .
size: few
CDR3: CASSFPSGANVLTF
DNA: TGTGCCAGCAGCTTTCCCTCTGGGGCCAACGTCCTGACTTTC

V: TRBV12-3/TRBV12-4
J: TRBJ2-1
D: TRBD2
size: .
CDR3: CASSSGLAREQFF
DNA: TGTGCCAGCAGTTCGGGACTAGCGCGGGAGCAGTTCTTC

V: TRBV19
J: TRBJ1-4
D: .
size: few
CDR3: CASSFLLQPLFF
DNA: TGTGCCAGTAGTTTTCTCCTACAGCCACTGTTTTTT

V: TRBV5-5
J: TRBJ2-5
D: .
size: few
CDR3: CASSLEGVRETQYF
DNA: TGTGCCAGCAGCTTGGAAGGGGTTCGAGAGACCCAGTACTTC

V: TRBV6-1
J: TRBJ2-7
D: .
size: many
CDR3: CASGRWGYEQYF
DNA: TGTGCCAGCGGGCGGTGGGGCTACGAGCAGTACTTC

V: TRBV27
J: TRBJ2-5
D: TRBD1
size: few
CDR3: CASRTGYDRETQYF
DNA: TGTGCCAGCAGGACAGGGTATGATAGGGAGACCCAGTACTTC

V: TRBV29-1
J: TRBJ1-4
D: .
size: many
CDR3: CSVLQAGEKLFF
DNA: TGCAGCGTTCTCCAGGCAGGCGAAAAACTGTTTTTT

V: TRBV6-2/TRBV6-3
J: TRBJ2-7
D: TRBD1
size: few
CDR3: CASNYRDRPYEQYF
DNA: TGTGCCAGCAACTACCGGGACAGACCTTACGAGCAGTACTTC

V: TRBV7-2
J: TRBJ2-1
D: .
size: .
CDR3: CASSLEAQRLLSYNEQFF
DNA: TGTGCCAGCAGCTTAGAGGCCCAGCGGCTACTCTCCTACAATGAGCAGTTCTTC

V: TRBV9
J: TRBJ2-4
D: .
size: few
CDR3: CASSPGRGAKNIQYF
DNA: TGTGCCAGCAGCCCGGGAAGGGGAGCCAAAAACATTCAGTACTTC

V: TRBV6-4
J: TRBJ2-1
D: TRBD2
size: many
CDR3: CASSETSGGAHEQFF
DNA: TGTGCCAGCAGTGAAACTAGCGGGGGGGCACATGAGCAGTTCTTC

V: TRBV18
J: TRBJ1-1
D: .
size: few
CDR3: CASSPGLQAFF
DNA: TGTGCCAGCTCACCGGGTCTTCAAGCTTTCTTT

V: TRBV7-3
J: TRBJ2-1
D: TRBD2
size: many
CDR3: CASSQTGTSDNEQFF
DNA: TGTGCCAGCAGCCAAACCGGGACTAGCGACAATGAGCAGTTCTTC

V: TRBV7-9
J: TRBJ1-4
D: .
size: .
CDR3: CASSLRGRGSFVSEKLFF
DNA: TGTGCCAGCAGCTTACGCGGCAGGGGTTCATTCGTGAGCGAAAAACTGTTTTTT

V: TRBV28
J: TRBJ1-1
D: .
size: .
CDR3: CASSLTRERAFF
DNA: TGTGCCAGCAGTTTAACCAGGGAGAGGGCTTTCTTT